The rows below give T cell receptor beta chains drawn from one sample of a study of blood T cell repertoires in COVID-19. Generated by immunoSEQ multiplex PCR, the TCRdb table keeps only in-frame clones and is missing some. The sample has some 150,000 clones; 84% are singletons. The sequencing sample was made of peripheral blood. All receptors derive from a man aged 65-85 years with acute or convalescent COVID-19. The CDR3 runs from the conserved cysteine through the conserved F or W. D genes are given only for firm matches. Not all rows give a size; the values are once, few, many and, for expanded clones, a class.

TRBD1,-,TRBJ1-5,TRBV7-2,CASSPQGMRLDQPQHF,TGTGCCAGCAGCCCACAGGGGATGAGGTTGGATCAGCCCCAGCATTTT
TRBD2,-,TRBJ2-3,TRBV9,CASSVGAGGNTDTQYF,TGTGCCAGCAGCGTAGGGGCGGGGGGAAACACAGATACGCAGTATTTT
TRBD1,-,TRBJ2-7,TRBV6-6,CATGTGYEQYF,TGTGCCACCGGGACAGGGTACGAGCAGTACTTC
-,once,TRBJ1-5,TRBV7-9,CASSLTDPNQPQHF,TGTGCCAGCAGCTTGACAGATCCAAATCAGCCCCAGCATTTT
TRBD1,-,TRBJ2-3,TRBV5-1,CASSLGTGPHTDTQYF,TGCGCCAGCAGCTTGGGGACAGGGCCCCACACAGATACGCAGTATTTT
-,-,TRBJ1-2,TRBV7-2,CASSLPGGVYGYTF,TGTGCCAGCAGCTTACCCGGAGGGGTCTATGGCTACACCTTC
-,-,TRBJ2-7,TRBV10-3,CAIRDTNTRVTEQYF,TGTGCCATCAGGGATACCAACACGCGGGTAACCGAGCAGTACTTC
TRBD1,-,TRBJ2-3,TRBV6-5,CASRWDRSTDTQYF,TGTGCCAGTAGATGGGACAGATCCACAGATACGCAGTATTTT
TRBD1,-,TRBJ1-5,TRBV2,CASSEWGQGDQPQHF,TGTGCCAGCAGTGAATGGGGGCAGGGGGATCAGCCCCAGCATTTT
-,-,TRBJ1-1,TRBV7-3,CASSLGRGSTEAFF,TGTGCCAGCAGCTTAGGTCGGGGGAGCACTGAAGCTTTCTTT
TRBD1,-,TRBJ1-1,TRBV11-2,CASSEKAWDRGLEAFF,TGTGCCAGCAGCGAAAAAGCATGGGACAGAGGACTTGAAGCTTTCTTT
-,-,TRBJ1-4,TRBV15,CATSGNLMSHEKLFF,TGTGCCACCAGCGGCAATTTAATGTCCCATGAAAAACTGTTTTTT
TRBD1,few,TRBJ1-4,TRBV6-5,CASSRTGLNEKLFF,TGTGCCAGCAGTAGGACAGGCCTTAATGAAAAACTGTTTTTT
TRBD2,-,TRBJ2-2,TRBV7-9,CASSDRPGGTTGELFF,TGTGCCAGCAGCGACAGACCGGGGGGGACCACCGGGGAGCTGTTTTTT
TRBD1,-,TRBJ1-6,TRBV5-5,CASSTVSRDRGHSPLHF,TGTGCCAGCAGCACGGTGTCCCGGGACAGGGGTCATTCACCCCTCCACTTT
TRBD1,few,TRBJ2-2,TRBV3-1/TRBV3-2,CASSQTRDRGSGELFF,TGTGCCAGCAGCCAAACCCGGGACAGGGGATCCGGGGAGCTGTTTTTT
TRBD1,-,TRBJ1-1,TRBV5-1,CASSRDRGNTEAFF,TGCGCCAGCAGCCGGGACAGAGGCAACACTGAAGCTTTCTTT
-,-,TRBJ1-2,TRBV18,CASSADPLLWGYTF,TGTGCCAGCTCAGCGGATCCACTCCTGTGGGGCTACACCTTC
TRBD1,-,TRBJ2-1,TRBV6-5,CASRPRQGRNEQFF,TGTGCCAGCAGGCCCAGACAGGGGAGAAATGAGCAGTTCTTC
-,-,TRBJ2-5,TRBV21-1,CASSPRRGGLGETQYF,TGTGCCAGCAGCCCACGACGCGGGGGGCTGGGAGAGACCCAGTACTTC
-,-,TRBJ1-5,TRBV12-3/TRBV12-4,CASSFGGDQPQHF,TGTGCCAGCAGTTTTGGGGGGGATCAGCCCCAGCATTTT
TRBD2,once,TRBJ2-7,TRBV5-1,CASSLSLAGASYEQYF,TGCGCCAGCAGTTTGTCACTAGCGGGAGCCTCCTACGAGCAGTACTTC
TRBD2,-,TRBJ2-7,TRBV11-2,CASSPLAGGPYEQYF,TGTGCCAGCAGCCCTCTAGCGGGGGGGCCGTACGAGCAGTACTTC
TRBD2,-,TRBJ2-5,TRBV5-4,CASSSGGLAGGLETQYF,TGTGCCAGCAGTTCTGGTGGACTAGCGGGGGGGCTAGAGACCCAGTACTTC
TRBD1,many,TRBJ1-1,TRBV19,CASSTRQGGTEAFF,TGTGCCAGTAGTACCCGACAGGGAGGCACTGAAGCTTTCTTT
TRBD1,few,TRBJ1-1,TRBV6-5,CASSRTGSNTEAFF,TGTGCCAGCAGCAGGACAGGCTCGAACACTGAAGCTTTCTTT
TRBD1,-,TRBJ2-1,TRBV7-3,CASTSTGGFSEQFF,TGTGCCAGCACCTCGACAGGGGGTTTTAGTGAGCAGTTCTTC
TRBD1,-,TRBJ2-7,TRBV7-2,CASSTQGGQYEQYF,TGTGCCAGCAGCACACAGGGGGGACAATACGAGCAGTACTTC
TRBD2,-,TRBJ2-1,TRBV19,CASSIEGTSGGLNEQFF,TGTGCCAGTAGTATAGAGGGGACTAGCGGGGGGCTAAATGAGCAGTTCTTC
-,-,TRBJ2-3,TRBV5-1,CASSLGGEADTQYF,TGCGCCAGCAGCTTGGGTGGGGAGGCAGATACGCAGTATTTT
-,-,TRBJ1-5,TRBV5-1,CASSGGPNQPQHF,TGCGCCAGCTCCGGTGGGCCAAATCAGCCCCAGCATTTT
TRBD2,-,TRBJ2-1,TRBV11-2,CASSGSGGDNEQFF,TGTGCCAGCAGCGGTAGCGGGGGCGACAATGAGCAGTTCTTC
-,-,TRBJ1-1,TRBV28,CASRPGLWGTEAFF,TGTGCCAGCAGGCCAGGGTTGTGGGGCACTGAAGCTTTCTTT
TRBD1,-,TRBJ2-5,TRBV11-2,CASSYTQGFQETQYF,TGTGCCAGCAGCTACACACAGGGGTTCCAAGAGACCCAGTACTTC
-,-,TRBJ2-3,TRBV30,CAWSLKRTSTDTQYF,TGTGCCTGGAGTCTTAAGCGGACTAGCACAGATACGCAGTATTTT
TRBD2,-,TRBJ2-1,TRBV11-2,CASSSSGRYNEQFF,TGTGCCAGCAGCTCGAGCGGGAGGTACAATGAGCAGTTCTTC
-,-,TRBJ1-2,TRBV19,CASTPEGGSYGYTF,TGTGCCAGTACCCCTGAGGGAGGATCCTATGGCTACACCTTC
-,-,TRBJ1-2,TRBV5-6,CASSLGDGSVYGYTF,TGTGCCAGCAGCTTGGGTGACGGGAGTGTCTATGGCTACACCTTC